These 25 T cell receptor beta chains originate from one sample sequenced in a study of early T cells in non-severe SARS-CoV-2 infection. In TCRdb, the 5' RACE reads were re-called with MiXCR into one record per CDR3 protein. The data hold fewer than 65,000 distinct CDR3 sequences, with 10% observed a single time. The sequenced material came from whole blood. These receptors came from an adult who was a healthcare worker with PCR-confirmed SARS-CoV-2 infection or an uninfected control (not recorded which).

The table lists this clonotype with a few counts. The CDR3 sequence is CASRGPVTEAFF. The CDR3 nucleotides are TGTGCCAGCAGGGGACCGGTCACTGAAGCTTTCTTT. The gene calls are TRBV2 and TRBJ1-1; perhaps TRBD1 as D (5 bases). The CDR3 is 12 amino acids. Germline lookup yields CDR1 SNHLY and CDR2 FYNNEI. V was shortened by 6 bases and J by 4 bases, with 9 bases between the two germline ends.

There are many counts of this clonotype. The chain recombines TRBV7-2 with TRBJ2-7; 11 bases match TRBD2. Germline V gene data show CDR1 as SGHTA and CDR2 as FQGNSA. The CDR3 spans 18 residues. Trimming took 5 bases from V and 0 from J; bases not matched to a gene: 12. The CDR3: CASSARTSGPTNSYEQYF. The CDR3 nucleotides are TGTGCCAGCAGCGCCCGGACTAGCGGGCCCACCAACTCCTACGAGCAGTACTTC.

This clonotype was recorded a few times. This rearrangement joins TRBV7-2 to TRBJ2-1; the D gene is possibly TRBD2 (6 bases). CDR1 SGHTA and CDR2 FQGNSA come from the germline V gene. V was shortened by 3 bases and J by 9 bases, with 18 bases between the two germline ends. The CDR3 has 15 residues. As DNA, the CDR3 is TGTGCCAGCAGCTTCACCGGGACTCCCAACAGTGAGCAGTTCTTC. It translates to CASSFTGTPNSEQFF.

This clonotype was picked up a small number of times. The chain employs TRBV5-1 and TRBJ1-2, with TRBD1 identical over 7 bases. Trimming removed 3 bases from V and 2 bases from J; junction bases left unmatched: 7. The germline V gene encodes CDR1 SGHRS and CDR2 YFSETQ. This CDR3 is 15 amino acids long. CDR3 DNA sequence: TGCGCCAGCAGCTCTACCGGACAGGAGAACTATGGCTACACCTTC. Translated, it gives CASSSTGQENYGYTF.

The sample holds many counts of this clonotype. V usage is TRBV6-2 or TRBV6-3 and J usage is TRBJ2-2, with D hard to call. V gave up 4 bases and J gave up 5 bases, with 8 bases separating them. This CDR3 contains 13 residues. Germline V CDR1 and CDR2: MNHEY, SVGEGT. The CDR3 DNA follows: TGTGCCAGCAGTTCGGTAGAAACCGGGGAGCTGTTTTTT. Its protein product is CASSSVETGELFF.

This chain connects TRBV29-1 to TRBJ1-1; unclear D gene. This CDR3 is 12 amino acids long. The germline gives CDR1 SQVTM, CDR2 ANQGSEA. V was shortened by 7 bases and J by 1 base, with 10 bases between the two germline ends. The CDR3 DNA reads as TGCAGCGGGAAGACGGGGAACACTGAAGCTTTCTTT. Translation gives CSGKTGNTEAFF.

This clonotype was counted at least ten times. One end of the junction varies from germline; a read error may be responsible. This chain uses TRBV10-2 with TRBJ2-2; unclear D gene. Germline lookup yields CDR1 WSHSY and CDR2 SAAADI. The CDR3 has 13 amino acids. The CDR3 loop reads CASSEAKTGELFF. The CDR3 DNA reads TGCGCCAGCAGTGAGGCGAAAACCGGGGAGCTGTTTTTT.

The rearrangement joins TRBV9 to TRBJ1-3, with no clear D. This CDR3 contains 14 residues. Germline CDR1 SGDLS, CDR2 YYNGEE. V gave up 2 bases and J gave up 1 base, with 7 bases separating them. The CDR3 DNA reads TGTGCCAGCAGCGTTAAGGCTTCTGGAAACACCATATATTTT. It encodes CASSVKASGNTIYF.

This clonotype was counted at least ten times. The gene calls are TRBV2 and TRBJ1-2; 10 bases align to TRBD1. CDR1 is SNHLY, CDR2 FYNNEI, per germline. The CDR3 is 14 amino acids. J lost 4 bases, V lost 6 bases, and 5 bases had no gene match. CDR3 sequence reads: CASRATGGPYGYTF. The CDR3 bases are TGTGCCAGCAGGGCGACAGGGGGCCCCTATGGCTACACCTTC.

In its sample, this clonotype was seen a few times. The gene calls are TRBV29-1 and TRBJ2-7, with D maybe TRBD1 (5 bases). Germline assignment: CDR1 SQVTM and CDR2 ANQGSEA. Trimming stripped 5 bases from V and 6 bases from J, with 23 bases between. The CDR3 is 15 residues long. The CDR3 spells CSVIDPHDSLLEQYF. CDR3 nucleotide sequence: TGCAGCGTTATCGACCCCCATGACAGTCTCCTCGAGCAGTACTTC.

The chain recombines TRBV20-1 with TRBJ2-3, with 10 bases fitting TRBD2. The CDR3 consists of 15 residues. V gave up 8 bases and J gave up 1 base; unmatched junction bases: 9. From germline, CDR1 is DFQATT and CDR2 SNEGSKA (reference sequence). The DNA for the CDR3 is TGCAGTAGCAGCGGGAGGGCTAGCGGCACAGATACGCAGTATTTT. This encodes CSSSGRASGTDTQYF.

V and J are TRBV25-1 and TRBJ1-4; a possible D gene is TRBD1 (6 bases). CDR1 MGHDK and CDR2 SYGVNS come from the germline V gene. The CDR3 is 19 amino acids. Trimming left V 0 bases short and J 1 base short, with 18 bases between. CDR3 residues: CASSEYVAGALGTNEKLFF. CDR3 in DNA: TGTGCCAGCAGTGAATATGTCGCAGGGGCGTTGGGAACTAATGAAAAACTGTTTTTT.

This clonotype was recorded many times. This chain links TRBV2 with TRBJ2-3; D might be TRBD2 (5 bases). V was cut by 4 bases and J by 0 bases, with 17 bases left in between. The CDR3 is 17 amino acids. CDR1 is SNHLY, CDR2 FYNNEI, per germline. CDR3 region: CASSARPPAESTDTQYF. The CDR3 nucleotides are TGTGCCAGCAGTGCGCGACCACCAGCGGAGAGCACAGATACGCAGTATTTT.

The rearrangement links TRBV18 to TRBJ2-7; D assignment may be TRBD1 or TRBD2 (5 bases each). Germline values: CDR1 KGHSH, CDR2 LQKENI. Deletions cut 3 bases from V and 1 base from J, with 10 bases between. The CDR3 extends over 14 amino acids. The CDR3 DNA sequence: TGTGCCAGCTCACCGGGGACGGTGTCCTACGAGCAGTACTTC. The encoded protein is CASSPGTVSYEQYF.

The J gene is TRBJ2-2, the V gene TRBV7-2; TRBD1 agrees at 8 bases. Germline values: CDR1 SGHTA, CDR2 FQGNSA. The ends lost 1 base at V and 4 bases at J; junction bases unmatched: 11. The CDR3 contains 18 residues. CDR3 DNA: TGTGCCAGCAGCTTAGTACCAGGGGGCTTGATCCGCACCGGGGAGCTGTTTTTT. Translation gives CASSLVPGGLIRTGELFF. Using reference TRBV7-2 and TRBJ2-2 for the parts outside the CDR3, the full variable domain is GAGVSQSPSNKVTEKGKDVELRCDPISGHTALYWYRQSLGQGLEFLIYFQGNSAPDKSGLPSDRFSAERTGGSVSTLTIQRTQQEDSAVYLCASSLVPGGLIRTGELFFGEGSRLTVL.

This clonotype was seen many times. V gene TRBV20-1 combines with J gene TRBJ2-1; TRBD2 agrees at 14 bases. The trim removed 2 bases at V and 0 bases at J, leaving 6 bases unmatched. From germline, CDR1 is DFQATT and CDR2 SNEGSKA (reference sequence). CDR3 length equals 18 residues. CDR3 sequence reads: CSARMTSGRATSYNEQFF. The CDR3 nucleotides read TGCAGTGCTAGAATGACTAGCGGGAGGGCCACCTCCTACAATGAGCAGTTCTTC.

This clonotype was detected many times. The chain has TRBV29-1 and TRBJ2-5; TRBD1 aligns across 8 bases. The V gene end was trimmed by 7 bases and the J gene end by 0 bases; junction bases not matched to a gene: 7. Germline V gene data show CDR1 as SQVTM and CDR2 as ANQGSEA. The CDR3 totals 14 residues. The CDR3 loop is CSALDRAHQETQYF. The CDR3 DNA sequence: TGCAGCGCCCTGGACAGGGCCCACCAAGAGACCCAGTACTTC.

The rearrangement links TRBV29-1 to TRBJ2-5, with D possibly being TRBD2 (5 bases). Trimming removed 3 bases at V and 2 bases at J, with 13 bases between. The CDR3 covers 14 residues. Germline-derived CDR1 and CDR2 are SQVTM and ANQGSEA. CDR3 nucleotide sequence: TGCAGCGTTGACCGCGACACGGGGCAAGAGACCCAGTACTTC. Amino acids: CSVDRDTGQETQYF.

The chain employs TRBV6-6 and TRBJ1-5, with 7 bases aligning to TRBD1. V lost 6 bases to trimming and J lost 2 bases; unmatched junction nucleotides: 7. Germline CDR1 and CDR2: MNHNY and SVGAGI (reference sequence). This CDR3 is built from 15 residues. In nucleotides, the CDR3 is TGTGCCAGCAGCTTATCCGGGACAGGCAATCAGCCCCAGCATTTT. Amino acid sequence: CASSLSGTGNQPQHF.

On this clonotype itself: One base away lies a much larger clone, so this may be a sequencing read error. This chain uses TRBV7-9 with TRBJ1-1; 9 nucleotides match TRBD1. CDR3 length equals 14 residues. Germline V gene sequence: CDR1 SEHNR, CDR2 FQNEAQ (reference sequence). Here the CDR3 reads CANSFTQGADEAFF. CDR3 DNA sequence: TGTGCCAACAGCTTCACACAGGGGGCGGATGAAGCTTTCTTT. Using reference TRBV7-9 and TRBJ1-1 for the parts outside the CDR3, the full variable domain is DTGVSQNPRHKITKRGQNVTFRCDPISEHNRLYWYRQTLGQGPEFLTYFQNEAQLEKSRLLSDRFSAERPKGSFSTLEIQRTEQGDSAMYLCANSFTQGADEAFFGQGTRLTVV.

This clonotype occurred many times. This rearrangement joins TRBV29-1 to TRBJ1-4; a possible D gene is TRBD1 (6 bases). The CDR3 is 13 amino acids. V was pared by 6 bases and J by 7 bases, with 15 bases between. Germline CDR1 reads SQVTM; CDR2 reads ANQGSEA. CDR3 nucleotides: TGCAGCGTCGGGATTACAGGGACTGAAAAACTGTTTTTT. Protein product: CSVGITGTEKLFF.

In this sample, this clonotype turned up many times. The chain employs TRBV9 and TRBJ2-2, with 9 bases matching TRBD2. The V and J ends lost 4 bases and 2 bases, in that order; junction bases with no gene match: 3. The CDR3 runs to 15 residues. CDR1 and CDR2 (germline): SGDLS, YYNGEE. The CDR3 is CASSLAGANTGELFF. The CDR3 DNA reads TGTGCCAGCAGCTTAGCGGGAGCTAACACCGGGGAGCTGTTTTTT.

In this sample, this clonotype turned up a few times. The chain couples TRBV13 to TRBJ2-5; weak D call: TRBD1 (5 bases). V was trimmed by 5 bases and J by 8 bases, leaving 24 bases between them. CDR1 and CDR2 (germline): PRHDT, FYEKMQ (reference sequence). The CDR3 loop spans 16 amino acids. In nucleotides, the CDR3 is TGTGCCAGCAGCCTACCTGGGGCAGGAACAGGCGGAACCCAGTACTTC. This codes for CASSLPGAGTGGTQYF.

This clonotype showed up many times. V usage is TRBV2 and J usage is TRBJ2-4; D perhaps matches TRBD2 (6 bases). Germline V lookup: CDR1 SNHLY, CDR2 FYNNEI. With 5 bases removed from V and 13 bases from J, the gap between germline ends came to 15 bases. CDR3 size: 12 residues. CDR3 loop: CASSSGLRIQYF. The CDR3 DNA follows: TGTGCCAGCAGTTCGGGACTGCGTATCCAGTACTTC.

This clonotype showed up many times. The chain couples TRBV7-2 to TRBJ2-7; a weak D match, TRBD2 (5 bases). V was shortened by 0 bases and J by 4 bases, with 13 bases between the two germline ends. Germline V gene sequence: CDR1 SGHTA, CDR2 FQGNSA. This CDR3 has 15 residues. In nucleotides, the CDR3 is TGTGCCAGCAGCTTAGCTGCGGGCCTGGCTTACGAGCAGTACTTC. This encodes CASSLAAGLAYEQYF.